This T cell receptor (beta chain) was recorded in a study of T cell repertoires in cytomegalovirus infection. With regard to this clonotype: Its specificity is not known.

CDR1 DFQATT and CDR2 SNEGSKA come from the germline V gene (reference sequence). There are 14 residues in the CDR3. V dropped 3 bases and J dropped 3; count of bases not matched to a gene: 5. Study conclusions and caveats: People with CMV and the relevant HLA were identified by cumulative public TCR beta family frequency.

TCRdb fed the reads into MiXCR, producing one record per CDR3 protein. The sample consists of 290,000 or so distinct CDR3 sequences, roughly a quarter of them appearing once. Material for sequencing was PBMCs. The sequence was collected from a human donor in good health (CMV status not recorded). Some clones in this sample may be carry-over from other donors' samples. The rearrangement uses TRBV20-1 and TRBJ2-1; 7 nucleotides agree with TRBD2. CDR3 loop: CSASGSGVYNEQFF. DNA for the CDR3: TGCAGTGCTAGCGGGAGCGGGGTCTACAATGAGCAGTTCTTC.